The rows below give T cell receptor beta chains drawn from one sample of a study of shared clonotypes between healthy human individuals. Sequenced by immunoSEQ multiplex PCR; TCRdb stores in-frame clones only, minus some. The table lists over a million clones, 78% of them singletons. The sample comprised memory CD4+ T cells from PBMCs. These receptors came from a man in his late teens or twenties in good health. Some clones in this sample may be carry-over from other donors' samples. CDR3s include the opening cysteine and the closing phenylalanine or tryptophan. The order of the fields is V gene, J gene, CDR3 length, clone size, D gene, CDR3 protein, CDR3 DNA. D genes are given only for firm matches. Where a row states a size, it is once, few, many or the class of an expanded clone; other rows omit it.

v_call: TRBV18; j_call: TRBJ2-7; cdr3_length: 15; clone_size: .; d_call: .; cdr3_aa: CASSSPTALRSEQYF; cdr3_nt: TGTGCCAGCTCATCCCCGACAGCTCTACGAAGCGAGCAGTACTTC
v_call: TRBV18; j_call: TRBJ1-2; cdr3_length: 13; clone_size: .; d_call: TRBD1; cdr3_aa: CASSPDRIDGYTF; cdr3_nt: TGTGCCAGCTCACCGGACAGGATTGACGGCTACACCTTC
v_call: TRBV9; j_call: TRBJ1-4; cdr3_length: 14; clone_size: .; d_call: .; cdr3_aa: CASSVSTGNEKLFF; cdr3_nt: TGTGCCAGCAGCGTATCGACAGGTAACGAAAAACTGTTTTTT
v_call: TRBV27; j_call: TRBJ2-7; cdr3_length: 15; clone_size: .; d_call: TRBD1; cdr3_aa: CASSLGTGKAYEQYF; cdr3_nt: TGTGCCAGCAGTTTGGGGACAGGAAAAGCCTACGAGCAGTACTTC
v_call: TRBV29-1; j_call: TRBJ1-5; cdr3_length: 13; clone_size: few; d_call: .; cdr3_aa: CSAKAGVWQPQHF; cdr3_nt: TGCAGCGCCAAAGCGGGGGTTTGGCAGCCCCAGCATTTT
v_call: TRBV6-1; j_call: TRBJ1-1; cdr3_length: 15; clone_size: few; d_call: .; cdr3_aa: CASSGGGLHLTEAFF; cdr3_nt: TGTGCCAGCAGTGGGGGGGGCCTCCATCTGACTGAAGCTTTCTTT
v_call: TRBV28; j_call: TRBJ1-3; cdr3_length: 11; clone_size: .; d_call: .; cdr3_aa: CASSPRHTIYF; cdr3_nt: TGTGCCAGCAGTCCTCGACACACCATATATTTT
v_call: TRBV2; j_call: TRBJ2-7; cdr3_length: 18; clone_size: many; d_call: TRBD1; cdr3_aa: CASSIPAQPGQGPYEQYF; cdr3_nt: TGTGCCAGCAGTATTCCGGCCCAACCGGGACAGGGACCCTACGAGCAGTACTTC
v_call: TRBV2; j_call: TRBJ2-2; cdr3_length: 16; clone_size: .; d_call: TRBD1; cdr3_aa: CASSEANRGDTGELFF; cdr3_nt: TGTGCCAGCAGTGAAGCGAACAGGGGGGACACCGGGGAGCTGTTTTTT
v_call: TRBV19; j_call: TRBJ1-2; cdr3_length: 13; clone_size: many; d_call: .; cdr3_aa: CASSRQDIPGYTF; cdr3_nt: TGTGCCAGTAGTAGACAGGACATCCCTGGCTACACCTTC
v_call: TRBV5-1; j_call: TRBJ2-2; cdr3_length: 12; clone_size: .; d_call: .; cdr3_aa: CASSLDRGELFF; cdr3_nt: TGCGCCAGCAGCTTGGACCGCGGGGAGCTGTTTTTT
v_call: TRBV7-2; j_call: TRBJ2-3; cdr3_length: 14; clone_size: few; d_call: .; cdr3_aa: CASSLGSHADTQYF; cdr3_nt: TGTGCCAGCAGTCTAGGGTCGCACGCAGATACGCAGTATTTT
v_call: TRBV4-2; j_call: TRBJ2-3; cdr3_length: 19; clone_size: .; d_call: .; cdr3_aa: CASSQDAGGGSTSTDTQYF; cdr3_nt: TGTGCCAGCAGCCAAGATGCAGGAGGTGGGAGTACTAGCACAGATACGCAGTATTTT
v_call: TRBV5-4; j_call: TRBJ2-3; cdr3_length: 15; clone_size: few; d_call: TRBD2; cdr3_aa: CASSLGLAETDTQYF; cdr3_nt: TGTGCCAGCAGCTTAGGACTAGCGGAAACAGATACGCAGTATTTT
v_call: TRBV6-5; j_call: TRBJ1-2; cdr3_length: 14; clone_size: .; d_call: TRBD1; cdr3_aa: CASSNNDRGGGYTF; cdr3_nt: TGTGCCAGCAGTAACAACGACAGGGGAGGTGGCTACACCTTC
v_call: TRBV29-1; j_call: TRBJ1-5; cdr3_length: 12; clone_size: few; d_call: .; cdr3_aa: CSVVIGQQPQHF; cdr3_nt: TGCAGCGTTGTAATAGGGCAGCAGCCCCAGCATTTT
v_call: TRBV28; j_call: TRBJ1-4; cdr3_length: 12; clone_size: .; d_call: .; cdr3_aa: CASRPTNEKLFF; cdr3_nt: TGTGCCAGCCGCCCAACTAATGAAAAACTGTTTTTT